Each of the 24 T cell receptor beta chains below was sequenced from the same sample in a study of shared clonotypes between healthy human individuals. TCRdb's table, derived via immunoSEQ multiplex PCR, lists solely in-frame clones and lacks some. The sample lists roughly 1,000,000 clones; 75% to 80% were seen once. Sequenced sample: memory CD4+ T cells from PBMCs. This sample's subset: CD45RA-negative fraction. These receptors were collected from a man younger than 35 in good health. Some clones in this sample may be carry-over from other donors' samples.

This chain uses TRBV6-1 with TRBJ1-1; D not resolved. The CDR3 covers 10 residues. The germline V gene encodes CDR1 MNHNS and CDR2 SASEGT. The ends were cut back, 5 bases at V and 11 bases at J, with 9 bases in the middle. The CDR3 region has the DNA TGTGCCAGCAGTCGGTACGGCGCTTTCTTT. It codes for CASSRYGAFF.

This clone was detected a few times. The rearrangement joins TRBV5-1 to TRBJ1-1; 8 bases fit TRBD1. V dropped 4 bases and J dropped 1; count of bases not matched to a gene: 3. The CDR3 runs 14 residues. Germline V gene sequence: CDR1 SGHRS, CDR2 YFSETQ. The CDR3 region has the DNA TGCGCCAGCAGCGCAGGGGGCGGGAACACTGAAGCTTTCTTT. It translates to CASSAGGGNTEAFF.

The CDR3 loop is CAISAQVHYGYTF. CDR3 coding DNA: TGTGCCATCAGTGCCCAGGTCCACTATGGCTACACCTTC. The chain couples TRBV10-3 to TRBJ1-2; D remains ambiguous. The CDR3 runs 13 residues. From germline, CDR1 is ENHRY and CDR2 SYGVKD. V was cut by 4 bases and J by 3 bases, with 9 bases left in between.

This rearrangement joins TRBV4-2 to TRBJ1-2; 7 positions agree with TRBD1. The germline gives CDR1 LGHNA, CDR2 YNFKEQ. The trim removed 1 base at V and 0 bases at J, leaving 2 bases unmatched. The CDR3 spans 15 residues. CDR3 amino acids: CASSQVGQANYGYTF. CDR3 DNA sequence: TGTGCCAGCAGCCAAGTAGGACAGGCTAACTATGGCTACACCTTC.

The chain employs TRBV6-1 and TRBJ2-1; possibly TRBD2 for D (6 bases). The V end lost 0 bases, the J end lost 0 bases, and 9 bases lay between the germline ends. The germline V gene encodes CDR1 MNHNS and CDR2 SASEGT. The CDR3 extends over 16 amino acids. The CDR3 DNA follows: TGTGCCAGCAGTGAAGCGCACGGGAGCTCCTACAATGAGCAGTTCTTC. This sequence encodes CASSEAHGSSYNEQFF.

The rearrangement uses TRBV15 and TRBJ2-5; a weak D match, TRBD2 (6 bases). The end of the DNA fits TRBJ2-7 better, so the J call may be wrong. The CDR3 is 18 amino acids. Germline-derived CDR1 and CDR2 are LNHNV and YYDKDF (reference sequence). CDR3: CATSRGSLMKAPGDEQYF. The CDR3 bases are TGTGCCACCAGCAGAGGCTCCTTGATGAAAGCCCCGGGGGACGAGCAGTACTTC.

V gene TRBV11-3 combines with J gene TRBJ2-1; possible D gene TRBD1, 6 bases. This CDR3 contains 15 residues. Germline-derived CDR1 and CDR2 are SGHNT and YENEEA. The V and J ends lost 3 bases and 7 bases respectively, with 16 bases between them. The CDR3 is CASSLDGTRGNEQFF. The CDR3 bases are TGTGCCAGCAGCTTGGACGGGACGAGGGGGAATGAGCAGTTCTTC.

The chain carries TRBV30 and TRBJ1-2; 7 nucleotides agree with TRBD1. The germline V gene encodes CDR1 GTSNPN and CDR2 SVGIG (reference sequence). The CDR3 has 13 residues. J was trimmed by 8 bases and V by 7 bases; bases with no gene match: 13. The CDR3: CASKGAGRWGYTF. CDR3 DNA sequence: TGTGCCTCCAAGGGGGCAGGGCGGTGGGGCTACACCTTC.

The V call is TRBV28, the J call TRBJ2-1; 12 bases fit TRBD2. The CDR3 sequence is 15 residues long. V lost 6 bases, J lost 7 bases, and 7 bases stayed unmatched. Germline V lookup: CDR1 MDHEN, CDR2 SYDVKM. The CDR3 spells CASRRPSGRGNEQFF. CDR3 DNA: TGTGCCAGCAGACGTCCTAGCGGGAGGGGAAATGAGCAGTTCTTC. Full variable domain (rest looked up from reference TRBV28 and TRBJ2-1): DVKVTQSSRYLVKRTGEKVFLECVQDMDHENMFWYRQDPGLGLRLIYFSYDVKMKEKGDIPEGYSVSREKKERFSLILESASTNQTSMYLCASRRPSGRGNEQFFGPGTRLTVL.

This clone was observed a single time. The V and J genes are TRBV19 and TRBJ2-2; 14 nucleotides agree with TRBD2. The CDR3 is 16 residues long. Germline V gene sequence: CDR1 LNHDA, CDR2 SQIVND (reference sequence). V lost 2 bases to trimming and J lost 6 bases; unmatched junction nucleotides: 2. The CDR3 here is CASSIRLAGGPGELFF. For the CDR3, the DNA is TGTGCCAGTAGTATAAGACTAGCGGGAGGGCCCGGGGAGCTGTTTTTT.

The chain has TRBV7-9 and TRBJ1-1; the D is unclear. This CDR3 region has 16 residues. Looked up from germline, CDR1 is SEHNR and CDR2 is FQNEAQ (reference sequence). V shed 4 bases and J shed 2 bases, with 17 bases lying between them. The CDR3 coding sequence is TGTGCCAGCAGCTCCGCCAGCTCGGCAGTTAACACTGAAGCTTTCTTT. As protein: CASSSASSAVNTEAFF. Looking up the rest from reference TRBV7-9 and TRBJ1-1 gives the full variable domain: DTGVSQNPRHKITKRGQNVTFRCDPISEHNRLYWYRQTLGQGPEFLTYFQNEAQLEKSRLLSDRFSAERPKGSFSTLEIQRTEQGDSAMYLCASSSASSAVNTEAFFGQGTRLTVV.

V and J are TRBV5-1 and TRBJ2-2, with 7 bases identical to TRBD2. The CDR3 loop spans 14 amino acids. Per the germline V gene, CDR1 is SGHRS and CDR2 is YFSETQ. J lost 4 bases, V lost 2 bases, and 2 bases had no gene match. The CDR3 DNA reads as TGCGCCAGCAGCTTAGCGGGGTTCACCGGGGAGCTGTTTTTT. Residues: CASSLAGFTGELFF. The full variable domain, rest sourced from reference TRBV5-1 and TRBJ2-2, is KAGVTQTPRYLIKTRGQQVTLSCSPISGHRSVSWYQQTPGQGLQFLFEYFSETQRNKGNFPGRFSGRQFSNSRSEMNVSTLELGDSALYLCASSLAGFTGELFFGEGSRLTVL.

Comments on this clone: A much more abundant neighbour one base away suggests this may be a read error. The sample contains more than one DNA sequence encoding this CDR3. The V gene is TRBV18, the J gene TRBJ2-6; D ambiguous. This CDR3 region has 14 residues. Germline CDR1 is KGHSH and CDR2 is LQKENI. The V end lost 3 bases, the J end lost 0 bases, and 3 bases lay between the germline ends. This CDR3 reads CASSPGSGANVLTF. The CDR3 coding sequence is TGTGCCAGCTCACCGGGCTCTGGGGCCAACGTCCTGACTTTC.

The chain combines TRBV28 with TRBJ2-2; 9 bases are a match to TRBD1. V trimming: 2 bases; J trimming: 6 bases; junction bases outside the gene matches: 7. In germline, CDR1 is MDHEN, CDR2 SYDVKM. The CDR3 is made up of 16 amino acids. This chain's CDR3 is CASSLRARQGAGELFF. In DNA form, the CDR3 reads TGTGCCAGCAGTTTACGGGCGAGACAGGGGGCCGGGGAGCTGTTTTTT.

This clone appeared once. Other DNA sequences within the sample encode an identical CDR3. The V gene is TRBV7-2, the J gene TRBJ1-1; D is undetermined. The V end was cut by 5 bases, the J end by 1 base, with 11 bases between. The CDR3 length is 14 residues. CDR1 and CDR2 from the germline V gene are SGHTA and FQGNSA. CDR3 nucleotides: TGTGCCAGCAGCCCAGGAGCTGCGAACACTGAAGCTTTCTTT. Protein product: CASSPGAANTEAFF.

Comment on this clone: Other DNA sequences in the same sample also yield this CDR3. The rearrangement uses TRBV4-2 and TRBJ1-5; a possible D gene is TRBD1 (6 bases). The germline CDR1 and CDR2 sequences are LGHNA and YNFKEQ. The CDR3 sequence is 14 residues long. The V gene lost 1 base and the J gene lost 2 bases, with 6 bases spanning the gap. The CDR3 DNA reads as TGTGCCAGCAGCCAAGCAGGGGGCAATCAGCCCCAGCATTTT. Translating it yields CASSQAGGNQPQHF.

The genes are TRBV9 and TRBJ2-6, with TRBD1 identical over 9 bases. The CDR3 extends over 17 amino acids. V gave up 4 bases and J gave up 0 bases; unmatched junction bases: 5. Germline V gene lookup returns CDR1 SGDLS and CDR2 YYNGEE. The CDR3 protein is CASSLQGAGSGANVLTF. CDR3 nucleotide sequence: TGTGCCAGCAGCTTACAGGGGGCAGGCTCTGGGGCCAACGTCCTGACTTTC.

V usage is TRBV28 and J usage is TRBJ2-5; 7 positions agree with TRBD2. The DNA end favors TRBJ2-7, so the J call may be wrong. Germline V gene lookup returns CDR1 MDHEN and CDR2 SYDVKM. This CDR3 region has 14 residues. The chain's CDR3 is CASSRAGKTYEQYF. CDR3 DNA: TGTGCCAGCAGTAGAGCGGGGAAGACCTACGAGCAGTACTTC.

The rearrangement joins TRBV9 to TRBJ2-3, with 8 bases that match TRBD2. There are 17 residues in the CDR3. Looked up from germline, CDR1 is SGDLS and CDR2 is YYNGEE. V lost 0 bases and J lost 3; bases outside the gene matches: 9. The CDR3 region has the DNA TGTGCCAGCAGCGTAGGGCCAGCGGGAGCGGGTACAGATACGCAGTATTTT. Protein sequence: CASSVGPAGAGTDTQYF.

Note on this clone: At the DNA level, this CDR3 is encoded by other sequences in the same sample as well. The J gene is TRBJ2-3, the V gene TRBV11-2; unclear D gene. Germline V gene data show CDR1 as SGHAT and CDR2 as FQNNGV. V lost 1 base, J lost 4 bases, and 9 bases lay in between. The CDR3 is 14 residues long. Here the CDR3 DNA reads TGTGCCAGCAGCTTAGCGCTTGGCGCAGATACGCAGTATTTT. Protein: CASSLALGADTQYF.

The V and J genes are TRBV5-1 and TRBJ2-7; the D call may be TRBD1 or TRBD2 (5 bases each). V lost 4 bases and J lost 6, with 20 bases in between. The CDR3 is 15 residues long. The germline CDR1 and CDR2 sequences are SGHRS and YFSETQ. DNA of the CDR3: TGCGCCAGCAGCCCCATGATGGGGGTTGGTGGCGAGCAGTACTTC. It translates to CASSPMMGVGGEQYF.

The CDR3 spells CASSPRNSPYGYTF. CDR3 nucleotide sequence: TGTGCCAGCAGTCCGCGGAATTCTCCCTATGGCTACACCTTC. The gene calls are TRBV27 and TRBJ1-2; no reliable D call. This CDR3 region has 14 residues. The germline CDR1 and CDR2 sequences are MNHEY and SMNVEV (reference sequence). V lost 5 bases to trimming and J lost 4 bases, with 14 bases between them.

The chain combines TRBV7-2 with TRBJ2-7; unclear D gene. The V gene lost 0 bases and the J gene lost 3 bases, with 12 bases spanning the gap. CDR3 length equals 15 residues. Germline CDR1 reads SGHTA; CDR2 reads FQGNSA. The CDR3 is CASSLAGVSYYEQYF. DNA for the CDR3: TGTGCCAGCAGCTTAGCGGGCGTCTCCTACTACGAGCAGTACTTC.

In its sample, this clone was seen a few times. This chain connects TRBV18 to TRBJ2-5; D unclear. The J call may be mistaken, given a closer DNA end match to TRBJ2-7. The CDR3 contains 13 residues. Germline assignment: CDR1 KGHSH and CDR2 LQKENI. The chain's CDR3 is CASSSRQSYEQYF. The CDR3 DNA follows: TGTGCCAGCTCATCACGGCAATCCTACGAGCAGTACTTC.